A single sample is the source of the 25 T cell receptor beta chains below, sequenced in a study of cytomegalovirus exposure and HLA in healthy donors. 60 Vbeta and 13 Jbeta primers were used in PCR. Sequencing used immunoSEQ multiplex PCR; TCRdb keeps in-frame clones, though not all of them. In the table there are some 150,000 clones, roughly 76% of which are singletons. The sample was PBMCs. The receptor source for this set is a young woman in good health and CMV-seronegative.

V and J are TRBV11-2 and TRBJ2-3, with a possible D match to TRBD2 (6 bases). The CDR3 loop spans 15 amino acids. Germline CDR1 SGHAT, CDR2 FQNNGV. V dropped 5 bases and J dropped 3 bases, with 15 bases sitting between them. The CDR3 sequence: CASSPHGGATDTQYF. As DNA, the CDR3 is TGTGCCAGCAGCCCCCACGGGGGTGCAACAGATACGCAGTATTTT.

The V call is TRBV7-8, the J call TRBJ2-3, with 8 nucleotides matching TRBD1. Germline V lookup: CDR1 SGHVS, CDR2 FQNEAQ. After removal of 1 base from V and 4 bases from J, the junction contained 4 bases not matched to a gene. The CDR3 length is 15 residues. CDR3 bases: TGTGCCAGCAGCTTAGGGACAGGGTGGGCAGATACGCAGTATTTT. Translated: CASSLGTGWADTQYF.

The V gene is TRBV4-1, the J gene TRBJ2-2; possible D gene TRBD2, 6 bases. The CDR3 has 17 amino acids. Germline values: CDR1 MGHRA, CDR2 YSYEKL. Between the trimmed V and J ends, which lost 2 bases and 5 bases, there was a span of 18 bases. Written as DNA, the CDR3 is TGCGCCAGCAGCCAACCCATCGCCCAAGGGAGGACCGGGGAGCTGTTTTTT. This translates into CASSQPIAQGRTGELFF.

This chain connects TRBV4-1 to TRBJ2-7; TRBD2 might be the D (6 bases). With 1 base removed from V and 0 bases from J, the gap between germline ends came to 13 bases. CDR1 is MGHRA and CDR2 is YSYEKL in the germline V gene. The CDR3 totals 16 residues. The CDR3 region is CASSQGRGRSSYEQYF. CDR3 bases: TGCGCCAGCAGCCAAGGACGGGGGAGGAGCTCCTACGAGCAGTACTTC.

The gene calls are TRBV7-2 and TRBJ1-3, with D maybe TRBD1 (5 bases). V lost 5 bases, J lost 2 bases, and 16 bases lay in between. This CDR3 has 16 residues. Germline V CDR1 and CDR2: SGHTA, FQGNSA. CDR3: CASSDNPGFPGNTIYF. The CDR3 DNA reads as TGTGCCAGCAGCGATAATCCAGGGTTCCCTGGAAACACCATATATTTT.

The rearrangement joins TRBV19 to TRBJ2-7, with D uncertain. This CDR3 region has 12 residues. The germline V gene has CDR1 LNHDA and CDR2 SQIVND (reference sequence). Trimming took off 1 base at V and 6 bases at J, with 7 bases between the two ends. The CDR3 region has the DNA TGTGCCAGTAGTATAGGGGCTGGCGAGCAGTACTTC. Translation gives CASSIGAGEQYF.

This clone has more than one count but fewer than ten. The V call is TRBV5-1, the J call TRBJ1-3; possibly TRBD1 for D (5 bases). The V and J ends lost 4 bases and 1 base respectively, with 15 bases between them. This CDR3 has 16 amino acids. Germline V gene lookup returns CDR1 SGHRS and CDR2 YFSETQ. Here the CDR3 DNA reads TGCGCCAGCAGCCAAACGACAGTTACATCTGGAAACACCATATATTTT. This sequence encodes CASSQTTVTSGNTIYF. The variable domain in full, completed from reference TRBV5-1 and TRBJ1-3, reads KAGVTQTPRYLIKTRGQQVTLSCSPISGHRSVSWYQQTPGQGLQFLFEYFSETQRNKGNFPGRFSGRQFSNSRSEMNVSTLELGDSALYLCASSQTTVTSGNTIYFGEGSWLTVV.

The chain carries TRBV23-1 and TRBJ2-1, with 9 bases fitting TRBD2. TRBV23-1 is classed as an ORF, of uncertain function. The CDR3 length is 15 residues. The V segment lost 6 bases and the J segment 6 bases; nucleotides outside the gene matches: 9. In nucleotides, the CDR3 is TGCGCCAGCAGGCTTCGGGCGGGAGGGGGCAATGAGCAGTTCTTC. Translated: CASRLRAGGGNEQFF.

This chain connects TRBV5-4 to TRBJ2-5, with D possibly matching TRBD1 (6 bases). Per germline, CDR1 SGHNT and CDR2 YYREEE (reference sequence). V gave up 0 bases and J gave up 7 bases, with 7 bases separating them. The CDR3 consists of 12 residues. The CDR3 spells CASSLVGGTQYF. Written as DNA, the CDR3 is TGTGCCAGCAGCTTGGTAGGGGGGACCCAGTACTTC. Complete variable domain (other parts from reference TRBV5-4 and TRBJ2-5): ETGVTQSPTHLIKTRGQQVTLRCSSQSGHNTVSWYQQALGQGPQFIFQYYREEENGRGNFPPRFSGLQFPNYSSELNVNALELDDSALYLCASSLVGGTQYFGPGTRLLVL.

This sequence joins TRBV2 and TRBJ1-2; 8 bases align to TRBD1. The CDR3 is 14 residues long. Germline V gene sequence: CDR1 SNHLY, CDR2 FYNNEI. V shed 4 bases and J 6 bases; nucleotides not matched to a gene: 7. CDR3 coding DNA: TGTGCCAGCAGTGGAGCGGGACAGGCGCATGGCTACACCTTC. Amino acid sequence: CASSGAGQAHGYTF.

The chain uses TRBV7-7 and TRBJ2-1; maybe TRBD2 (5 bases). Germline V gene data show CDR1 as SSHAT and CDR2 as FNYEAQ (reference sequence). V was trimmed by 0 bases and J by 8 bases, leaving 11 bases between them. CDR3 size: 14 residues. The CDR3, as DNA: TGTGCCAGCAGCTTAGCGGGCGGGTACGATGAGCAGTTCTTC. Protein: CASSLAGGYDEQFF.

The chain has TRBV18 and TRBJ2-2; 12 bases are a match to TRBD1. The germline V gene encodes CDR1 KGHSH and CDR2 LQKENI. CDR3 length equals 16 residues. J was trimmed by 5 bases and V by 6 bases; bases with no gene match: 7. The DNA for the CDR3 is TGTGCCAGCTCTTCGGGACAGGGGGCTGAAACCGGGGAGCTGTTTTTT. Residues: CASSSGQGAETGELFF.

The chain joins TRBV4-1 to TRBJ2-7; tentatively, D is TRBD2 (5 bases). The V and J ends lost 0 bases and 2 bases respectively, with 11 bases between them. CDR1 is MGHRA and CDR2 is YSYEKL in the germline V gene. CDR3 size: 15 residues. The DNA of the CDR3 is TGCGCCAGCAGCCAAGATTGGGTGAGGGCCTACGAGCAGTACTTC. This sequence encodes CASSQDWVRAYEQYF.

The CDR3 reads CAISVQVSYGYTF. The DNA for the CDR3 is TGTGCCATCAGTGTTCAGGTCTCCTATGGCTACACCTTC. V usage is TRBV10-3 and J usage is TRBJ1-2; D is unclear. Germline-derived CDR1 and CDR2 are ENHRY and SYGVKD. The CDR3 has 13 amino acids. Trimming took 4 bases from V and 4 from J, leaving 10 bases between them.

The rearrangement links TRBV9 to TRBJ2-5; maybe TRBD2 (6 bases). From germline, CDR1 is SGDLS and CDR2 YYNGEE. The V end was cut by 2 bases, the J end by 2 bases, with 10 bases between. The CDR3 is made up of 14 amino acids. The CDR3 region is CASSVGGLQETQYF. CDR3 DNA sequence: TGTGCCAGCAGCGTCGGAGGGCTGCAAGAGACCCAGTACTTC.

The V call is TRBV10-2, the J call TRBJ2-7; TRBD2 is a possible D gene (5 bases). From germline, CDR1 is WSHSY and CDR2 SAAADI. V gave up 2 bases and J gave up 1 base, with 9 bases separating them. The CDR3 is 14 residues long. The CDR3 loop reads CASSEEGVSYEQYF. CDR3 DNA: TGCGCCAGCAGTGAGGAGGGAGTATCCTACGAGCAGTACTTC.

The rearrangement uses TRBV6-5 and TRBJ2-2, with D perhaps TRBD2 (6 bases). Germline values: CDR1 MNHEY, CDR2 SVGAGI. This CDR3 is 14 amino acids long. V lost 2 bases, J lost 7 bases, and 11 bases lay in between. The CDR3: CASSYAGGDGELFF. The CDR3 DNA sequence: TGTGCCAGCAGTTACGCAGGAGGGGACGGGGAGCTGTTTTTT.

This rearrangement joins TRBV29-1 to TRBJ2-6, with 9 bases that match TRBD1. Germline V gene sequence: CDR1 SQVTM, CDR2 ANQGSEA. Trimming removed 6 bases from V and 3 bases from J; junction bases left unmatched: 12. The CDR3 is 17 amino acids. The CDR3 reads CSVIPGQGTSGANVLTF. The CDR3 DNA follows: TGCAGCGTAATACCGGGACAGGGTACAAGTGGGGCCAACGTCCTGACTTTC.

The rearrangement links TRBV4-2 to TRBJ2-5; 10 bases are a match to TRBD1. CDR1 is LGHNA, CDR2 YNFKEQ, per germline. CDR3 length: 15 amino acids. V shed 5 bases and J 5 bases; nucleotides not matched to a gene: 8. CDR3 in amino acids: CASSSGTGVGETQYF. The DNA of the CDR3 is TGTGCCAGCAGCTCCGGGACAGGGGTCGGGGAGACCCAGTACTTC.

The CDR3 here is CASSPGQGIKETQYF. DNA of the CDR3: TGTGCCAGCTCACCGGGACAGGGCATTAAAGAGACCCAGTACTTC. The chain recombines TRBV18 with TRBJ2-5; 9 bases line up with TRBD1. The length of the CDR3 is 15 residues. Trimming removed 3 bases from V and 3 bases from J; junction bases left unmatched: 5. Germline-derived CDR1 and CDR2 are KGHSH and LQKENI. The whole variable domain, remainder taken from reference TRBV18 and TRBJ2-5, is NAGVMQNPRHLVRRRGQEARLRCSPMKGHSHVYWYRQLPEEGLKFMVYLQKENIIDESGMPKERFSAEFPKEGPSILRIQQVVRGDSAAYFCASSPGQGIKETQYFGPGTRLLVL.

The chain uses TRBV6-1 and TRBJ1-2; 8 bases align to TRBD1. The V gene end was trimmed by 2 bases and the J gene end by 4 bases; junction bases not matched to a gene: 3. Germline assignment: CDR1 MNHNS and CDR2 SASEGT. The CDR3 is 14 residues long. The CDR3 loop reads CASSEMGQVYGYTF. CDR3 sequence (DNA): TGTGCCAGCAGTGAAATGGGACAGGTCTATGGCTACACCTTC.

With regard to this clone: Other DNA sequences within the sample encode an identical CDR3. DNA for the CDR3: TGTGCCAGCAGTTTAACTGGCAATCAGCCCCAGCATTTT. Amino acids: CASSLTGNQPQHF. The chain joins TRBV28 to TRBJ1-5; D not resolved. CDR1 and CDR2 from the germline V gene are MDHEN and SYDVKM. The CDR3 loop spans 13 amino acids. V dropped 2 bases and J dropped 2 bases, with 4 bases sitting between them.

The rearrangement joins TRBV7-3 to TRBJ2-2; the D is unclear. V lost 3 bases to trimming and J lost 1 base, with 3 bases between them. CDR3 length equals 13 residues. Germline CDR1 and CDR2: SGHTA and FQGTGA. This CDR3 reads CASSFRNTGELFF. CDR3 DNA: TGTGCCAGCAGCTTCCGGAACACCGGGGAGCTGTTTTTT.

V usage is TRBV28 and J usage is TRBJ1-2; the D is unclear. Trimming removed 2 bases at V and 8 bases at J, with 12 bases between. The V gene's germline CDR1 is MDHEN and CDR2 SYDVKM. CDR3 size: 13 residues. CDR3 sequence reads: CASSLISAKGYTF. CDR3 DNA: TGTGCCAGCAGTTTAATCAGCGCGAAGGGCTACACCTTC.

CDR3: CASRPYRDPYEQYF. The CDR3 DNA follows: TGTGCCAGCAGACCGTACAGGGACCCCTACGAGCAGTACTTC. V and J are TRBV2 and TRBJ2-7; perhaps TRBD1 as D (6 bases). The V gene's germline CDR1 is SNHLY and CDR2 FYNNEI. Trimming removed 6 bases from V and 2 bases from J, with 14 bases in between. The CDR3 extends over 14 amino acids.